Detailed here is one T cell receptor beta chain. Its antigen is undetermined. This CDR3 has 15 residues. Germline V gene sequence: CDR1 MNHNS, CDR2 SASEGT. Trimming stripped 0 bases from V and 4 bases from J, with 10 bases between. The data stem from a study of Tregs in tolerant kidney transplant recipients. Findings and limits, study-wide: Changing PCR primers prevented nucleotide comparison between some patients' samples. Antigen-driven expansion was suggested because donor-specific Tregs expanded more than all Tregs in tolerant patients. Expanding Tregs on activated donor B cells appeared to best identify donor-specific TCRbeta clones.

The nonmyeloablative bone marrow transplants came from related graft donors, with transient mixed chimerism. Unstimulated Tregs (CD4+CD25+CD127-) and CD4+CD25- non-Tregs were sorted from PBMCs. Profiling relied on immunoSEQ multiplex PCR, and the TCRdb table lists in-frame clones only, not all of them. The repertoire holds some 57,000 clones, with roughly nine tenths as singletons. The source material was CD8+ T cells from blood (PBMCs), sampled 24 months after the transplant. V and J are TRBV6-1 and TRBJ1-3, with D perhaps matching TRBD1 (6 bases). The sequence was obtained from a human patient who received a combined kidney and bone marrow transplant. Some T cells may have originated in the graft donor. This chain's CDR3 is CASSEAGGAGNTIYF. CDR3 coding DNA: TGTGCCAGCAGTGAAGCAGGGGGGGCGGGAAACACCATATATTTT.